This T cell receptor (beta chain) was identified in a study of regulatory T cells in long-lasting Graves disease. Study in general: Graves' patients (newly diagnosed) had been on antithyroid drugs under 3 months. Study results and limitations: Persistent disease preferred TRBV28, TRBJ1-2 and TRBJ2-5; new disease, TRBV20-1 and TRBJ2-1. Exclusively peripheral blood, rather than thyroid tissue, was studied.

Trimming cost V 6 bases and J 2 bases; bases outside gene matches: 7. Germline loops: CDR1 MNHEY, CDR2 SMNVEV (reference sequence). CDR3 length: 15 amino acids. Libraries of TCR beta came from iRepertoire HTBI primers plus Arm-PCR of CDR3 regions. TCRdb re-called the multiplex PCR reads with MiXCR, one entry per CDR3 protein. The data contain approximately 400,000 distinct CDR3 sequences, around 15% of them singletons. Regarding time point: newly diagnosed GD, antithyroid drugs for less than 3 months. Construction of the TCR library relied on RNA isolated from PBMCs. Graves' disease diagnosis was established per American Thyroid Association guidelines. The sample holds many counts of this clonotype. The antigen is unknown.

Sequenced here: peripheral blood mononuclear cells (PBMCs), sampled at new diagnosis, from a patient treated with antithyroid drugs. The sequence came from a female donor with Graves disease. This chain uses TRBV27 with TRBJ1-2; the match to TRBD1 covers 9 bases. CDR3 sequence: CASRPPGTGNYGYTF. The CDR3, as DNA: TGTGCCAGCAGGCCCCCCGGGACAGGGAACTATGGCTACACCTTC.